One T cell receptor beta chain is described in this entry. Germline and junction disagree at one end, which may indicate a read error. The sample is drawn from a study of blood T cell repertoires in COVID-19. Whole-study context: Whether acute or convalescent, the COVID-19 samples came from the United States, Italy and Spain. PBMCs, B-cell-depleted T cells, or T cells were the source of the cDNA or gDNA that made up the material.

In the original workflow: Reference gene primer amplification gave nucleated cell count estimates. Repertoires were generated with immunoSEQ multiplex PCR, while TCRdb's copy carries only in-frame clones and drops some. V, J and clone size derive from that table, while D and trimming were established from the DNA sequence. The data show under 150,000 clones, 80% to 90% seen once. Followed longitudinally, the Seattle patients had been enrolled during active infection. The CDR3 runs to 16 residues. Per the germline V gene, CDR1 is MNHEY and CDR2 is SVGAGI. The sequenced material came from peripheral blood. This receptor was identified in a woman in her sixties with COVID-19, enrolled during active disease. The chain carries TRBV6-5 and TRBJ2-1; a weak D match, TRBD2 (7 bases). Here the CDR3 reads CASTYSLGGLYNEQFF. For the CDR3, the DNA is TGTGCCAGCACTTACTCTCTCGGGGGGCTCTACAATGAGCAGTTCTTC.